A single sample is the source of the 31 T cell receptor beta chains below, sequenced in a study of CD8 T cells in ankylosing spondylitis. MiXCR, run by TCRdb on the 5' RACE reads, gives a single entry per CDR3 protein. The sample includes 130,000 or so distinct CDR3 sequences, roughly 6.6% of them seen just once. Input material: blood, either unsorted or a sorted T cell fraction (not recorded which). The receptors stem from a male donor with ankylosing spondylitis or in good health (not recorded which).

In its sample, this clonotype was seen many times. The chain carries TRBV25-1 and TRBJ1-2, with D tentatively TRBD1 (6 bases). The V gene's germline CDR1 is MGHDK and CDR2 SYGVNS. The CDR3 extends over 15 amino acids. With 6 bases removed from V and 3 bases from J, the gap between germline ends came to 17 bases. CDR3 sequence: CASRGPQGFDYGYTF. The CDR3 DNA reads TGTGCCAGCAGAGGCCCGCAGGGGTTTGACTATGGCTACACCTTC.

This rearrangement joins TRBV29-1 to TRBJ1-2; tentative D call: TRBD1 (6 bases). From germline, CDR1 is SQVTM and CDR2 ANQGSEA. The V end was cut by 1 base, the J end by 8 bases, with 14 bases between. The CDR3 totals 13 residues. The CDR3 DNA reads TGCAGCGTTGAAGCGGGACATACTCGGGGCTACACCTTC. Its translation is CSVEAGHTRGYTF.

This clonotype was detected ten times or more. This chain uses TRBV20-1 with TRBJ1-2; D gene unclear. Germline-derived CDR1 and CDR2 are DFQATT and SNEGSKA (reference sequence). The V gene lost 2 bases and the J gene lost 4 bases, with 5 bases spanning the gap. This CDR3 region has 11 residues. This CDR3 reads CSARIAYGYTF. CDR3 DNA sequence: TGCAGTGCTAGAATCGCCTATGGCTACACCTTC.

This clonotype was recorded at least ten times. Its ends do not fully match the called genes, so a read error is possible. V gene TRBV12-3 or TRBV12-4 combines with J gene TRBJ2-7; D is undetermined. CDR3 length: 12 residues. CDR3 in DNA: TGCGCCAGCAGCTTGGCTGGTTACGAGCAGTACTTC. Protein: CASSLAGYEQYF.

This clonotype was detected many times. V is TRBV5-1 and J is TRBJ2-2, with D possibly being TRBD1 or TRBD2 (5 bases each). Trimming shortened V by 5 bases and J by 4 bases, and 12 bases separated the two germline ends. CDR1 and CDR2 from the germline V gene are SGHRS and YFSETQ. CDR3 size: 14 residues. CDR3 sequence reads: CASRVGTGTGELFF. In DNA, the CDR3 is TGCGCCAGCAGAGTGGGGACCGGCACCGGGGAGCTGTTTTTT.

This clonotype was recorded many times. This chain joins TRBV29-1 and TRBJ1-2; D gene ambiguous. In germline, CDR1 is SQVTM, CDR2 ANQGSEA. The CDR3 totals 12 residues. The V end was cut by 2 bases, the J end by 4 bases, with 8 bases between. CDR3: CSVERTTYGYTF. The DNA of the CDR3 is TGCAGCGTTGAACGAACGACCTATGGCTACACCTTC.

Many counts were recorded for this clonotype. The J gene is TRBJ2-1, the V gene TRBV20-1; 7 nucleotides match TRBD1. The CDR3 totals 14 residues. V gave up 1 base and J gave up 4 bases; unmatched junction bases: 4. The germline gives CDR1 DFQATT, CDR2 SNEGSKA (reference sequence). This CDR3 reads CSARGQGLYNEQFF. As DNA, the CDR3 is TGCAGTGCTAGAGGACAGGGCTTATACAATGAGCAGTTCTTC.

This clonotype has at least ten counts. V gene TRBV9 combines with J gene TRBJ2-1, with D perhaps TRBD2 (6 bases). CDR1 and CDR2 from the germline V gene are SGDLS and YYNGEE. The CDR3 covers 12 residues. V gave up 9 bases and J gave up 5 bases, with 12 bases separating them. The CDR3 sequence is CATSGGDNEQFF. The CDR3 DNA is TGTGCCACTTCCGGGGGAGACAATGAGCAGTTCTTC.

Ten or more counts support this clonotype. This chain uses TRBV5-1 with TRBJ2-2, with a tentative D call TRBD2 (6 bases). The germline V and J ends were trimmed by 6 bases and 7 bases, with 13 bases remaining between them. Germline CDR1 SGHRS, CDR2 YFSETQ. CDR3 size: 13 residues. The CDR3 DNA follows: TGCGCCAGCACCGATACGGAGGGCGGGGAGCTGTTTTTT. It codes for CASTDTEGGELFF.

This clonotype was detected ten times or more. This chain connects TRBV7-9 to TRBJ2-1; 12 nucleotides match TRBD2. The CDR3 spans 16 residues. Germline lookup yields CDR1 SEHNR and CDR2 FQNEAQ (reference sequence). V shed 2 bases, J shed 8 bases, and the junction held 7 bases outside the gene matches. The CDR3 spells CASSLTRTSGIHEQFF. In DNA form, the CDR3 reads TGTGCCAGCAGCTTAACCCGGACTAGCGGGATCCATGAGCAGTTCTTC.

This clonotype was seen ten or more times. V usage is TRBV20-1 and J usage is TRBJ2-1; a weak D match, TRBD2 (5 bases). The CDR3 is made up of 13 amino acids. V was trimmed by 4 bases and J by 6 bases, leaving 13 bases between them. Germline CDR1 DFQATT, CDR2 SNEGSKA (reference sequence). CDR3 DNA sequence: TGCAGTGCTACGAGGCCAGCGGTCAATGAGCAGTTCTTC. Protein product: CSATRPAVNEQFF.

In this sample, this clonotype turned up many times. This rearrangement joins TRBV5-1 to TRBJ1-1; 8 bases fit TRBD1. In germline, CDR1 is SGHRS, CDR2 YFSETQ. Trimming removed 4 bases from V and 5 bases from J; junction bases left unmatched: 13. CDR3 length equals 16 residues. The CDR3 reads CASSHPPGQASTEAFF. The DNA of the CDR3 is TGCGCCAGCAGCCATCCCCCGGGACAGGCTTCAACTGAAGCTTTCTTT.

This clonotype was recorded at least ten times. The V gene is TRBV20-1, the J gene TRBJ2-1; D is uncertain. The length of the CDR3 is 15 residues. Germline CDR1 DFQATT, CDR2 SNEGSKA (reference sequence). Deletions cut 5 bases from V and 7 bases from J, with 21 bases between. CDR3 protein: CSAAKYNPGMNEQFF. CDR3 coding DNA: TGCAGTGCTGCAAAATACAACCCCGGAATGAATGAGCAGTTCTTC.

This clonotype was recorded at least ten times. V and J are TRBV4-3 and TRBJ2-7; D perhaps matches TRBD2 (5 bases). From germline, CDR1 is LGHNA and CDR2 YSLEER. V was clipped by 3 bases and J by 2 bases, with 14 bases between them. This CDR3 is 15 amino acids long. In DNA, the CDR3 is TGCGCCAGCAGCCAGGAGGTGGGATTTACCTACGAGCAGTACTTC. Amino acids: CASSQEVGFTYEQYF.

This clonotype was seen repeatedly, ten times or more. DNA for the CDR3: TGTGCCAGCAGCTCCGCGGAGCAGGGAAGGTTTACTCAGTACTTC. Amino acid sequence: CASSSAEQGRFTQYF. The chain recombines TRBV7-2 with TRBJ2-4, with a weak D call TRBD1 (5 bases). V lost 4 bases and J lost 12, with 22 bases in between. This CDR3 spans 15 amino acids. Germline CDR1 reads SGHTA; CDR2 reads FQGNSA.

This clonotype was recorded at least ten times. This chain uses TRBV28 with TRBJ1-2; no firm D call. The CDR3 consists of 13 residues. Trimming stripped 2 bases from V and 3 bases from J, with 7 bases between. Per germline, CDR1 MDHEN and CDR2 SYDVKM. The CDR3 DNA reads as TGTGCCAGCAGTTTACGGGCGGACTATGGCTACACCTTC. Translated: CASSLRADYGYTF.

This clonotype has ten or more counts. The V and J genes are TRBV29-1 and TRBJ2-1; D gene uncertain. The CDR3 runs 10 residues. Trimming took 5 bases from V and 5 from J, leaving 4 bases between them. Germline assignment: CDR1 SQVTM and CDR2 ANQGSEA. CDR3 DNA sequence: TGCAGCGTTAGACACAATGAGCAGTTCTTC. It specifies CSVRHNEQFF.

The rearrangement uses TRBV28 and TRBJ2-1; D is undetermined. CDR3 length equals 15 residues. Germline loops: CDR1 MDHEN, CDR2 SYDVKM. Trimming pared 6 bases from V and 14 bases from J, leaving 26 bases between. The CDR3 is CASRSTGRSKIKEFF. The CDR3 DNA reads as TGTGCCAGCAGATCCACTGGAAGATCTAAGATAAAGGAGTTCTTC.

This clonotype has ten or more counts. The chain has TRBV20-1 and TRBJ2-3, with D maybe TRBD1 (6 bases). In germline, CDR1 is DFQATT, CDR2 SNEGSKA (reference sequence). The CDR3 is made up of 14 amino acids. The V end was cut by 5 bases, the J end by 0 bases, with 12 bases between. CDR3: CSAPGQTSTDTQYF. The CDR3 DNA reads as TGCAGTGCTCCCGGACAGACTAGCACAGATACGCAGTATTTT.

The chain recombines TRBV25-1 with TRBJ2-7; D might be TRBD1 (6 bases). CDR3 length: 14 amino acids. Deletions cut 3 bases from V and 2 bases from J, with 11 bases between. Germline V gene sequence: CDR1 MGHDK, CDR2 SYGVNS. CDR3 coding DNA: TGTGCCAGCAGTGACAACAGGGTTCCCTACGAGCAGTACTTC. Residues: CASSDNRVPYEQYF.

This clonotype is classed as medium-sized (0.01 to 0.1%). The chain combines TRBV5-1 with TRBJ2-3, with D hard to call. V was pared by 1 base and J by 1 base, with 7 bases between. CDR1 is SGHRS, CDR2 YFSETQ, per germline. The CDR3 has 14 residues. CDR3 bases: TGCGCCAGCAGCTTGTCGTCAGGCACAGATACGCAGTATTTT. The encoded protein is CASSLSSGTDTQYF.

This clonotype was recorded at least ten times. The V and J genes are TRBV6-5 and TRBJ2-1; D is uncertain. Trimming took off 6 bases at V and 6 bases at J, with 6 bases between the two ends. The CDR3 spans 11 residues. The germline V gene has CDR1 MNHEY and CDR2 SVGAGI. CDR3 coding DNA: TGTGCCAGCAGCTTCCGCAATGAGCAGTTCTTC. Encoded protein: CASSFRNEQFF.

This clonotype was observed many times. The chain links TRBV6-1 to TRBJ1-6; no clear D. Looked up from germline, CDR1 is MNHNS and CDR2 is SASEGT. The V gene lost 6 bases and the J gene lost 6 bases, with 15 bases spanning the gap. CDR3 size: 15 residues. This chain's CDR3 is CASSTQTISNSPLHF. CDR3 bases: TGTGCCAGCAGCACACAGACAATTTCTAATTCACCCCTCCACTTT.

This clonotype was observed many times. This chain connects TRBV5-1 to TRBJ2-5; no reliable D call. The CDR3 consists of 16 residues. Germline CDR1 SGHRS, CDR2 YFSETQ. The V and J ends lost 0 bases and 2 bases respectively, with 14 bases between them. DNA of the CDR3: TGCGCCAGCAGCTTGGCCGGGCAGGTTGTACAAGAGACCCAGTACTTC. This gives the protein CASSLAGQVVQETQYF.

The chain recombines TRBV7-9 with TRBJ2-7; 13 bases agree with TRBD2. CDR1 is SEHNR and CDR2 is FQNEAQ in the germline V gene (reference sequence). After removal of 5 bases from V and 2 bases from J, the junction contained 6 bases not matched to a gene. The CDR3 length is 16 residues. The CDR3 protein is CASSPGLAGDTYEQYF. The CDR3 nucleotides are TGTGCCAGCAGCCCAGGACTAGCGGGAGACACCTACGAGCAGTACTTC. Supplemented by reference TRBV7-9 and TRBJ2-7, the full variable domain reads DTGVSQNPRHKITKRGQNVTFRCDPISEHNRLYWYRQTLGQGPEFLTYFQNEAQLEKSRLLSDRFSAERPKGSFSTLEIQRTEQGDSAMYLCASSPGLAGDTYEQYFGPGTRLTVT.

J is TRBJ1-2 and V is TRBV3-1; 9 bases are a match to TRBD1. CDR3 length: 19 residues. Per the germline V gene, CDR1 is LGHDT and CDR2 is YNNKEL (reference sequence). V lost 11 bases, J lost 3 bases, and 25 bases stayed unmatched. The CDR3 region has the DNA TGTGCCCTCAGAGCCGACAGGGGGAGCGGAGGTTCCCTCGACTATGGCTACACCTTC. Translation: CALRADRGSGGSLDYGYTF.

This clonotype appeared a few times. V gene TRBV4-2 combines with J gene TRBJ2-1; TRBD2 might be the D (5 bases). The CDR3 consists of 13 residues. V was shortened by 0 bases and J by 8 bases, with 8 bases between the two germline ends. Per germline, CDR1 LGHNA and CDR2 YNFKEQ. The CDR3 region is CASSQELGYEQFF. The CDR3 DNA follows: TGTGCCAGCAGCCAAGAACTAGGCTATGAGCAGTTCTTC.

The chain employs TRBV18 and TRBJ1-4; TRBD1 matches at 11 bases. The CDR3 is 15 amino acids. CDR1 is KGHSH, CDR2 LQKENI, per germline. Trimming removed 3 bases from V and 7 bases from J; junction bases left unmatched: 4. The CDR3 DNA sequence: TGTGCCAGCTCACCGCGGGGACAGGGGGTTGAAAAACTGTTTTTT. It codes for CASSPRGQGVEKLFF.

This clonotype was recorded many times. The rearrangement links TRBV5-1 to TRBJ1-1; 7 bases align to TRBD1. The length of the CDR3 is 14 residues. Germline V gene lookup returns CDR1 SGHRS and CDR2 YFSETQ. V dropped 7 bases and J dropped 4; count of bases not matched to a gene: 10. Here the CDR3 reads CASRQGTPSTEAFF. The CDR3, as DNA: TGCGCCAGCCGACAGGGTACCCCCAGCACTGAAGCTTTCTTT.

This clonotype was picked up many times. V usage is TRBV29-1 and J usage is TRBJ2-7; D not resolved. The CDR3 runs 12 residues. Trimming shortened V by 5 bases and J by 3 bases, and 11 bases separated the two germline ends. Looked up from germline, CDR1 is SQVTM and CDR2 is ANQGSEA. The CDR3 region has the DNA TGCAGCGTTCGACTCAGACTCTACGAGCAGTACTTC. Translated: CSVRLRLYEQYF.

This clonotype was observed a handful of times. The chain uses TRBV12-3 or TRBV12-4 and TRBJ2-5; 9 nucleotides line up with TRBD1. The CDR3 consists of 15 residues. Trimming took 1 base from V and 5 from J; bases not matched to a gene: 5. The CDR3 here is CASSLGGTGRETQYF. Written as DNA, the CDR3 is TGTGCCAGCAGTTTAGGAGGGACAGGGAGGGAGACCCAGTACTTC.